Below, 32 T cell receptor beta chains from the same sample are listed, as sequenced in a study of blood T cell repertoires in COVID-19. Assay used: immunoSEQ multiplex PCR; TCRdb lists only in-frame clones, some missing. The sample contains around 130,000 clones, more than 75% of which appear only once. The sequencing input was peripheral blood. Source of these receptors: a woman aged 45-60 years with acute or convalescent COVID-19.

The genes are TRBV19 and TRBJ2-5, with D possibly TRBD1 on 5 matching bases. Germline values: CDR1 LNHDA, CDR2 SQIVND (reference sequence). This CDR3 is built from 14 residues. Trimming cost V 5 bases and J 5 bases, with 15 bases left between them. CDR3 protein: CASSPTASGETQYF. DNA for the CDR3: TGTGCCAGTAGTCCGACAGCCTCAGGGGAGACCCAGTACTTC.

J is TRBJ2-3 and V is TRBV9; D might be TRBD2 (6 bases). Between the trimmed V and J ends, which lost 4 bases and 2 bases, there was a span of 17 bases. The CDR3 is 16 amino acids. The germline gives CDR1 SGDLS, CDR2 YYNGEE. The CDR3, as DNA: TGTGCCAGCAGCTCGAGGGGCGGGGTGATCACAGATACGCAGTATTTT. Its protein product is CASSSRGGVITDTQYF.

The chain recombines TRBV19 with TRBJ1-2; the D is unclear. This CDR3 comprises 13 residues. Germline V gives CDR1 LNHDA, CDR2 SQIVND (reference sequence). V was trimmed by 2 bases and J by 2 bases, leaving 6 bases between them. DNA of the CDR3: TGTGCCAGTAGTATAAGGGAGAACTATGGCTACACCTTC. Amino acids: CASSIRENYGYTF.

The V and J genes are TRBV5-8 and TRBJ2-7; TRBD2 matches 11 bases. The CDR3 spans 17 residues. Trimming at V came to 2 bases and at J to 2 bases, leaving 9 bases not matched to a gene. Germline V gives CDR1 SGHTS, CDR2 YDEGEE. CDR3 amino acids: CASSFWLAGGWAYEQYF. CDR3 in DNA: TGTGCCAGCAGCTTTTGGCTAGCGGGAGGTTGGGCCTACGAGCAGTACTTC.

V gene TRBV6-5 combines with J gene TRBJ1-2; 7 positions match TRBD1. Per germline, CDR1 MNHEY and CDR2 SVGAGI. The V gene end was trimmed by 6 bases and the J gene end by 7 bases; junction bases not matched to a gene: 8. The CDR3 runs 13 residues. In DNA form, the CDR3 reads TGTGCCAGCAGAGACAGGGATTGGAGTGGCTACACCTTC. Protein sequence: CASRDRDWSGYTF.

V is TRBV7-9 and J is TRBJ1-2, with TRBD1 as a possible D gene (5 bases). The ends were cut back, 3 bases at V and 5 bases at J, with 10 bases in the middle. The germline gives CDR1 SEHNR, CDR2 FQNEAQ (reference sequence). This CDR3 region has 13 residues. The DNA for the CDR3 is TGTGCCAGCAGCTTGGGGGGGTATTATGGCTACACCTTC. Encoded protein: CASSLGGYYGYTF.

As regards this clone: Other DNA sequences in the same sample also yield this CDR3. The rearrangement joins TRBV3-1 (or the pseudogene TRBV3-2) to TRBJ1-2, with D unresolved. The CDR3 runs to 13 residues. Germline CDR1 is LGHDT and CDR2 is YNNKEL (reference sequence). Between the trimmed V and J ends, which lost 1 base and 5 bases, there was a span of 8 bases. CDR3 amino acids: CASSQGAAYGYTF. The CDR3 DNA reads TGTGCCAGCAGCCAAGGGGCAGCATATGGCTACACCTTC.

This clone was counted only a few times. The chain uses TRBV6-2 or TRBV6-3 and TRBJ1-1; D is ambiguous. The V end lost 2 bases, the J end lost 0 bases, and 7 bases lay between the germline ends. The germline CDR1 and CDR2 sequences are MNHEY and SVGEGT. The CDR3 runs to 14 residues. CDR3: CASSYREVNTEAFF. The CDR3 DNA is TGTGCCAGCAGTTACCGGGAGGTGAACACTGAAGCTTTCTTT.

This chain links TRBV19 with TRBJ1-5, with D tentatively TRBD1 (5 bases). The ends were cut back, 3 bases at V and 0 bases at J, with 15 bases in the middle. Germline assignment: CDR1 LNHDA and CDR2 SQIVND (reference sequence). The length of the CDR3 is 17 residues. The CDR3 spells CASSINQGVYSNQPQHF. The CDR3 DNA sequence: TGTGCCAGTAGTATCAATCAGGGCGTTTATAGCAATCAGCCCCAGCATTTT.

The sample holds one count of this clone. This chain connects TRBV7-9 to TRBJ1-5; 7 nucleotides match TRBD1. V dropped 5 bases and J dropped 2; count of bases not matched to a gene: 6. This CDR3 spans 15 amino acids. CDR1 SEHNR and CDR2 FQNEAQ come from the germline V gene (reference sequence). This CDR3 is CASSTTGFGNQPQHF. The CDR3 coding sequence is TGTGCCAGCAGCACGACAGGGTTTGGCAATCAGCCCCAGCATTTT.

The genes are TRBV19 and TRBJ2-3; 8 bases agree with TRBD1. Germline V CDR1 and CDR2: LNHDA, SQIVND (reference sequence). The CDR3 covers 15 residues. V was clipped by 4 bases and J by 0 bases; unmatched bases: 3. The CDR3 reads CASSKRQGSTDTQYF. The CDR3, as DNA: TGTGCCAGTAGTAAGCGACAGGGGAGCACAGATACGCAGTATTTT.

V and J are TRBV7-2 and TRBJ1-2; no firm D call. The germline gives CDR1 SGHTA, CDR2 FQGNSA. V dropped 1 base and J dropped 5 bases, with 8 bases sitting between them. This CDR3 has 13 residues. This CDR3 reads CASSLGGSYGYTF. The CDR3 bases are TGTGCCAGCAGCTTAGGAGGCTCTTATGGCTACACCTTC.

This chain links TRBV7-3 with TRBJ2-1; 9 bases map to TRBD2. The germline V gene encodes CDR1 SGHTA and CDR2 FQGTGA. V lost 1 base and J lost 4; bases outside the gene matches: 11. This CDR3 comprises 18 residues. CDR3 sequence: CASSLKIPASGAYNEQFF. Written as DNA, the CDR3 is TGTGCCAGCAGCTTAAAGATCCCCGCTAGCGGGGCATACAATGAGCAGTTCTTC.

This chain connects TRBV27 to TRBJ1-2; 8 positions match TRBD1. Germline V gene sequence: CDR1 MNHEY, CDR2 SMNVEV (reference sequence). The CDR3 totals 15 residues. V dropped 5 bases and J dropped 2; count of bases not matched to a gene: 7. DNA of the CDR3: TGTGCCAGCAGTCCCGGACAGGGAAGAAACTATGGCTACACCTTC. This translates into CASSPGQGRNYGYTF.

This rearrangement joins TRBV7-2 to TRBJ1-5, with D uncertain. V lost 5 bases and J 4 bases, leaving 12 bases between the germline ends. CDR3 length: 14 residues. Per the germline V gene, CDR1 is SGHTA and CDR2 is FQGNSA. In nucleotides, the CDR3 is TGTGCCAGCAGCCCAAGAGGAGGGAATCAGCCCCAGCATTTT. Protein: CASSPRGGNQPQHF.

CDR3 nucleotides: TGTGCCAGCAGCATGGGACTAGCGTCTTACAACAATGAGCAGTTCTTC. Translation gives CASSMGLASYNNEQFF. This chain uses TRBV5-4 with TRBJ2-1, with TRBD2 identical over 10 bases. The CDR3 runs to 16 residues. V was pared by 4 bases and J by 5 bases, with 9 bases of the junction left unmatched. Germline loops: CDR1 SGHNT, CDR2 YYREEE (reference sequence).

The V gene is TRBV19, the J gene TRBJ2-2, with D maybe TRBD1 (6 bases). In germline, CDR1 is LNHDA, CDR2 SQIVND (reference sequence). This CDR3 is built from 15 residues. V lost 4 bases and J 4 bases, leaving 13 bases between the germline ends. DNA for the CDR3: TGTGCCAGTAGTAACTACAGGGTTCCCACCGGGGAGCTGTTTTTT. Translation: CASSNYRVPTGELFF. The complete variable domain, with remaining parts taken from reference TRBV19 and TRBJ2-2, reads DGGITQSPKYLFRKEGQNVTLSCEQNLNHDAMYWYRQDPGQGLRLIYYSQIVNDFQKGDIAEGYSVSREKKESFPLTVTSAQKNPTAFYLCASSNYRVPTGELFFGEGSRLTVL.

The V call is TRBV7-2, the J call TRBJ2-2; 7 nucleotides align to TRBD1. There are 16 residues in the CDR3. With V trimmed by 2 bases and J by 3 bases, 6 bases remained unmatched. Germline CDR1 reads SGHTA; CDR2 reads FQGNSA. The CDR3 DNA reads TGTGCCAGCAGCTTAACCCAGGGGACAGACACCGGGGAGCTGTTTTTT. This gives the protein CASSLTQGTDTGELFF. The full variable domain, its missing parts supplied by reference TRBV7-2 and TRBJ2-2, is GAGVSQSPSNKVTEKGKDVELRCDPISGHTALYWYRQSLGQGLEFLIYFQGNSAPDKSGLPSDRFSAERTGGSVSTLTIQRTQQEDSAVYLCASSLTQGTDTGELFFGEGSRLTVL.

The chain employs TRBV19 and TRBJ2-1; 7 bases map to TRBD2. Germline V lookup: CDR1 LNHDA, CDR2 SQIVND (reference sequence). V trimming: 5 bases; J trimming: 0 bases; junction bases outside the gene matches: 7. The CDR3 totals 16 residues. The CDR3 loop is CASSDPGGSSYNEQFF. The CDR3 region has the DNA TGTGCCAGTAGTGATCCGGGCGGGAGCTCCTACAATGAGCAGTTCTTC.

The J gene is TRBJ2-7, the V gene TRBV7-8, with 7 positions matching TRBD1. The CDR3 is 15 residues long. The trim removed 2 bases at V and 1 base at J, leaving 5 bases unmatched. Germline values: CDR1 SGHVS, CDR2 FQNEAQ. The CDR3: CASSLRQGMSYEQYF. In nucleotides, the CDR3 is TGTGCCAGCAGCTTAAGACAGGGAATGTCCTACGAGCAGTACTTC.

The sample holds one count of this clone. The chain links TRBV4-2 to TRBJ1-1; a possible D gene is TRBD1 (5 bases). Between the trimmed V and J ends, which lost 1 base and 1 base, there was a span of 13 bases. CDR3 length equals 16 residues. Germline V lookup: CDR1 LGHNA, CDR2 YNFKEQ. The CDR3 DNA is TGTGCCAGCAGCCAAGCCCGAATGGGGGGGAACACTGAAGCTTTCTTT. It specifies CASSQARMGGNTEAFF.

The chain is built from TRBV19 and TRBJ1-3; D is unresolved. The germline V gene encodes CDR1 LNHDA and CDR2 SQIVND (reference sequence). V lost 3 bases and J 2 bases, leaving 8 bases between the germline ends. The CDR3 is 14 residues long. The CDR3 nucleotides read TGTGCCAGTAGTATTTGGGCCCCTGGAAACACCATATATTTT. Amino acid sequence: CASSIWAPGNTIYF.

This clone was seen only a few times. The rearrangement uses TRBV6-5 and TRBJ1-5; TRBD1 agrees at 7 bases. The CDR3 has 15 residues. V shed 1 base, J shed 4 bases, and the junction held 4 bases outside the gene matches. Looked up from germline, CDR1 is MNHEY and CDR2 is SVGAGI. The DNA for the CDR3 is TGTGCCAGCAGTTACTTGTTACAGGGGAATCAGCCCCAGCATTTT. Its protein product is CASSYLLQGNQPQHF.

This clone was seen only once. The genes are TRBV18 and TRBJ2-3; TRBD2 agrees at 7 bases. Germline V lookup: CDR1 KGHSH, CDR2 LQKENI. J gave up 1 base and V 4 bases, and 17 bases lay outside the gene matches. There are 19 residues in the CDR3. The CDR3 loop is CASSRGVSGRGLGTDTQYF. The CDR3 DNA reads TGTGCCAGCTCACGCGGAGTTAGCGGGCGCGGCCTGGGCACAGATACGCAGTATTTT.

This clone was seen a few times. The rearrangement joins TRBV13 to TRBJ2-3; 7 nucleotides match TRBD2. With 2 bases clipped from V and 2 bases from J, the junction kept 4 bases outside the gene matches. This CDR3 is 15 amino acids long. Germline V CDR1 and CDR2: PRHDT, FYEKMQ (reference sequence). CDR3 sequence reads: CASSLWGGTTDTQYF. The CDR3, as DNA: TGTGCCAGCAGCTTATGGGGGGGGACCACAGATACGCAGTATTTT. Supplemented by reference TRBV13 and TRBJ2-3, the full variable domain reads AAGVIQSPRHLIKEKRETATLKCYPIPRHDTVYWYQQGPGQDPQFLISFYEKMQSDKGSIPDRFSAQQFSDYHSELNMSSLELGDSALYFCASSLWGGTTDTQYFGPGTRLTVL.

The chain couples TRBV19 to TRBJ1-2, with 7 bases lining up with TRBD1. Per the germline V gene, CDR1 is LNHDA and CDR2 is SQIVND (reference sequence). The CDR3 has 14 residues. Trimming removed 3 bases from V and 2 bases from J; junction bases left unmatched: 3. The CDR3 DNA is TGTGCCAGTAGTATGGAGGGGGCCAACTATGGCTACACCTTC. Translated: CASSMEGANYGYTF. The whole variable domain, filled in from reference TRBV19 and TRBJ1-2, reads DGGITQSPKYLFRKEGQNVTLSCEQNLNHDAMYWYRQDPGQGLRLIYYSQIVNDFQKGDIAEGYSVSREKKESFPLTVTSAQKNPTAFYLCASSMEGANYGYTFGSGTRLTVV.

The rearrangement joins TRBV6-5 to TRBJ2-5, with 11 bases aligning to TRBD2. J lost 4 bases, V lost 7 bases, and 8 bases had no gene match. CDR1 and CDR2 from the germline V gene are MNHEY and SVGAGI. The CDR3 runs 15 residues. Written as DNA, the CDR3 is TGTGCCAGCATGGGGGGACTAGCGGTCGGAGAGACCCAGTACTTC. The encoded protein is CASMGGLAVGETQYF.

CDR3 in amino acids: CASSPSLYYEQYF. CDR3 nucleotides: TGTGCCAGCTCACCAAGCCTGTACTACGAGCAGTACTTC. V usage is TRBV18 and J usage is TRBJ2-7; D remains ambiguous. Germline V lookup: CDR1 KGHSH, CDR2 LQKENI. The V end was cut by 2 bases, the J end by 3 bases, with 8 bases between. This CDR3 has 13 amino acids.

The rearrangement joins TRBV4-1 to TRBJ2-7; 7 bases are a match to TRBD1. Germline CDR1 MGHRA, CDR2 YSYEKL. This CDR3 is 15 amino acids long. With 4 bases clipped from V and 4 bases from J, the junction kept 10 bases outside the gene matches. The CDR3 is CASSLIPGTEYEQYF. DNA for the CDR3: TGCGCCAGCAGCCTGATTCCCGGGACAGAATACGAGCAGTACTTC.

This clone has only a few counts. The chain uses TRBV3-1 (or the pseudogene TRBV3-2) and TRBJ2-7, with D possibly matching TRBD1 (6 bases). Trimming removed 2 bases at V and 6 bases at J, with 14 bases between. Germline V lookup: CDR1 LGHDT, CDR2 YNNKEL (reference sequence). This CDR3 has 14 amino acids. CDR3 nucleotides: TGTGCCAGCAGCCAAATCCCAGGGGAAGGCGAGCAGTACTTC. The encoded protein is CASSQIPGEGEQYF.

The chain has TRBV9 and TRBJ1-2, with 7 bases identical to TRBD1. This CDR3 region has 14 residues. Germline trimming cut 0 bases from V and 3 bases from J; bases unmatched to any gene: 2. Germline CDR1 SGDLS, CDR2 YYNGEE. CDR3 amino acids: CASSVAGQDYGYTF. CDR3 sequence (DNA): TGTGCCAGCAGCGTAGCTGGACAGGACTATGGCTACACCTTC.

This clone appeared a single time. The CDR3 DNA reads as TGTGCCAGCAGCTACCCCGCGGGGAATGAGCAGTTCTTC. The encoded protein is CASSYPAGNEQFF. This chain links TRBV7-2 with TRBJ2-1; tentative D call: TRBD2 (6 bases). Germline assignment: CDR1 SGHTA and CDR2 FQGNSA. V shed 4 bases and J shed 7 bases, with 11 bases lying between them. This CDR3 contains 13 residues.